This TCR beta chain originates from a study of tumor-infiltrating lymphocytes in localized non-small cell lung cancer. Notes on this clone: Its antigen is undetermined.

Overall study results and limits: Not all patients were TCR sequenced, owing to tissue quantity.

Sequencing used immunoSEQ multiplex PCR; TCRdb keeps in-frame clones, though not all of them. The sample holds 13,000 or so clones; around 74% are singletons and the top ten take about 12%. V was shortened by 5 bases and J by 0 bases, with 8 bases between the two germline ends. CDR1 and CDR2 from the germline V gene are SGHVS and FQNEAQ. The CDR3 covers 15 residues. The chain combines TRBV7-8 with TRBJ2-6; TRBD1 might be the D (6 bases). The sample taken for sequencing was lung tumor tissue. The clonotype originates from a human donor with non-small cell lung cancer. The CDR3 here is CASSVGGSGANVLTF. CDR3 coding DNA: TGTGCCAGCAGCGTAGGGGGCTCTGGGGCCAACGTCCTGACTTTC.